The 8 T cell receptor beta chains below come from one sample, sequenced in a study of cytomegalovirus exposure and HLA in healthy donors. Some clones are missing from TCRdb's copy, which holds only in-frame ones; the method was immunoSEQ multiplex PCR. This sample carries some 170,000 clones, about 82% of them seen once, and the ten largest clones take 2% to 2.5%. Material for sequencing was PBMCs. The source of these receptors is a man aged 25-40 years in good health and CMV-seropositive.

The rearrangement joins TRBV14 to TRBJ1-1; D is perhaps TRBD1 (6 bases). V lost 2 bases, J lost 5 bases, and 12 bases lay in between. Germline V gene lookup returns CDR1 SGHDN and CDR2 FVKESK. The length of the CDR3 is 14 residues. The CDR3 DNA reads TGTGCCAGCAGCCAATCAGGGGATGGGACTGAAGCTTTCTTT. Translated, it gives CASSQSGDGTEAFF.

V and J are TRBV5-1 and TRBJ1-2; D not resolved. The CDR3 has 15 residues. The germline CDR1 and CDR2 sequences are SGHRS and YFSETQ. V was trimmed by 2 bases and J by 1 base, leaving 12 bases between them. CDR3 nucleotides: TGCGCCAGCAGCTTACTGAGGGCTGGTAACTATGGCTACACCTTC. Residues: CASSLLRAGNYGYTF.

This chain uses TRBV6-5 with TRBJ1-1; D not certain. The CDR3 spans 14 residues. Germline V gene lookup returns CDR1 MNHEY and CDR2 SVGAGI. Between the trimmed V and J ends, which lost 7 bases and 3 bases, there was a span of 15 bases. The CDR3 coding sequence is TGTGCCAGCATCCCGGGAGTTAAGGACACTGAAGCTTTCTTT. This encodes CASIPGVKDTEAFF.

This chain joins TRBV2 and TRBJ2-7, with 8 bases that match TRBD1. With V trimmed by 2 bases and J by 0 bases, 6 bases remained unmatched. The CDR3 consists of 16 residues. The germline V gene has CDR1 SNHLY and CDR2 FYNNEI. This CDR3 reads CASSEHNRGFSYEQYF. The CDR3 nucleotides read TGTGCCAGCAGTGAACATAACAGGGGGTTCTCCTACGAGCAGTACTTC. The full variable domain, its missing parts supplied by reference TRBV2 and TRBJ2-7, is EPEVTQTPSHQVTQMGQEVILRCVPISNHLYFYWYRQILGQKVEFLVSFYNNEISEKSEIFDDQFSVERPDGSNFTLKIRSTKLEDSAMYFCASSEHNRGFSYEQYFGPGTRLTVT.

On this clone itself: The same CDR3 arises from other DNA sequences in this sample as well. This chain joins TRBV9 and TRBJ2-5; D remains unclear. Germline V gene sequence: CDR1 SGDLS, CDR2 YYNGEE. Deletions cut 0 bases from V and 5 bases from J, with 11 bases between. The CDR3 spans 14 residues. In nucleotides, the CDR3 is TGTGCCAGCAGCGTAGGGCCCTCGAGGGAGACCCAGTACTTC. Amino acid sequence: CASSVGPSRETQYF.

V is TRBV9 and J is TRBJ1-1; D unresolved. CDR1 is SGDLS, CDR2 YYNGEE, per germline. The CDR3 length is 13 residues. V was cut by 4 bases and J by 1 base, with 8 bases left in between. CDR3 sequence reads: CASSPRSNTEAFF. CDR3 nucleotides: TGTGCCAGCAGCCCCCGGTCGAACACTGAAGCTTTCTTT.

The genes are TRBV7-9 and TRBJ2-3; perhaps TRBD1 as D (7 bases). V was cut by 2 bases and J by 4 bases, with 16 bases left in between. CDR1 and CDR2 from the germline V gene are SEHNR and FQNEAQ (reference sequence). The CDR3 is 16 amino acids. Here the CDR3 reads CASSLTEGAAADTQYF. Written as DNA, the CDR3 is TGTGCCAGCAGCTTAACGGAGGGGGCTGCGGCAGATACGCAGTATTTT. The complete variable domain, with remaining parts taken from reference TRBV7-9 and TRBJ2-3, reads DTGVSQNPRHKITKRGQNVTFRCDPISEHNRLYWYRQTLGQGPEFLTYFQNEAQLEKSRLLSDRFSAERPKGSFSTLEIQRTEQGDSAMYLCASSLTEGAAADTQYFGPGTRLTVL.

The chain joins TRBV7-9 to TRBJ1-2; D not certain. CDR3 length equals 11 residues. V was clipped by 11 bases and J by 2 bases, with 9 bases between them. Germline CDR1 and CDR2: SEHNR and FQNEAQ (reference sequence). Written as DNA, the CDR3 is TGTGCCTCAGGCGGGAACTATGGCTACACCTTC. Translation gives CASGGNYGYTF. The full variable domain, in which reference TRBV7-9 and TRBJ1-2 provide the parts outside the CDR3, is DTGVSQNPRHKITKRGQNVTFRCDPISEHNRLYWYRQTLGQGPEFLTYFQNEAQLEKSRLLSDRFSAERPKGSFSTLEIQRTEQGDSAMYLCASGGNYGYTFGSGTRLTVV.